The 20 T cell receptor beta chains given below trace back to one sample, sequenced in a study of T cell changes during pregnancy in multiple sclerosis. TCRdb's copy holds only in-frame clones and misses some; the assay was immunoSEQ multiplex PCR. The table includes tens of thousands of clones, under 95% detected once. The sequencing here drew on CD8+ T cells from peripheral blood mononuclear cells, taken before pregnancy. The receptor source for this set is a female donor with multiple sclerosis, enrolled in a pregnancy study.

The chain is built from TRBV6-5 and TRBJ2-1, with D possibly TRBD2 on 7 matching bases. Germline V gene lookup returns CDR1 MNHEY and CDR2 SVGAGI. This CDR3 has 16 amino acids. Trimming pared 4 bases from V and 5 bases from J, leaving 18 bases between. Here the CDR3 reads CASSSPWGGQDNEQFF. DNA of the CDR3: TGTGCCAGCAGTTCACCATGGGGGGGCCAGGACAATGAGCAGTTCTTC.

V is TRBV13 and J is TRBJ2-5; a possible D gene is TRBD2 (5 bases). Germline values: CDR1 PRHDT, CDR2 FYEKMQ (reference sequence). V lost 2 bases, J lost 4 bases, and 8 bases lay in between. The CDR3 runs 13 residues. The CDR3 DNA sequence: TGTGCCAGCAGCTTATTGACTATAGAGACCCAGTACTTC. Protein sequence: CASSLLTIETQYF. The whole variable domain, remainder taken from reference TRBV13 and TRBJ2-5, is AAGVIQSPRHLIKEKRETATLKCYPIPRHDTVYWYQQGPGQDPQFLISFYEKMQSDKGSIPDRFSAQQFSDYHSELNMSSLELGDSALYFCASSLLTIETQYFGPGTRLLVL.

This clone was recorded many times. The chain links TRBV7-9 to TRBJ1-1; D not certain. From germline, CDR1 is SEHNR and CDR2 FQNEAQ (reference sequence). The CDR3 length is 12 residues. V gave up 8 bases and J gave up 1 base, with 8 bases separating them. This CDR3 reads CASGRENTEAFF. The CDR3 nucleotides are TGTGCCAGCGGTCGGGAGAACACTGAAGCTTTCTTT.

The chain combines TRBV9 with TRBJ2-5; TRBD1 matches 8 bases. V lost 4 bases to trimming and J lost 2 bases; unmatched junction nucleotides: 7. Per the germline V gene, CDR1 is SGDLS and CDR2 is YYNGEE. The CDR3 length is 15 residues. The CDR3 coding sequence is TGTGCCAGCAGCTCTAGTGGGACAGGTCAAGAGACCCAGTACTTC. Its translation is CASSSSGTGQETQYF.

The J gene is TRBJ1-4, the V gene TRBV6-6; 9 bases line up with TRBD1. The V segment lost 2 bases and the J segment 8 bases; nucleotides outside the gene matches: 3. The CDR3 has 14 residues. Germline CDR1 reads MNHNY; CDR2 reads SVGAGI (reference sequence). The CDR3 bases are TGTGCCAGCAGTTACGGGACAGGGAGCGAAAAACTGTTTTTT. This encodes CASSYGTGSEKLFF.

The chain recombines TRBV7-9 with TRBJ2-3, with D tentatively TRBD1 (5 bases). The CDR3 consists of 13 residues. CDR1 is SEHNR and CDR2 is FQNEAQ in the germline V gene (reference sequence). The V and J ends lost 11 bases and 2 bases respectively, with 14 bases between them. CDR3 region: CAEVQEDTDTQYF. In DNA, the CDR3 is TGTGCCGAGGTACAGGAAGACACAGATACGCAGTATTTT.

This chain uses TRBV2 with TRBJ2-2, with TRBD2 matching over 10 bases. This CDR3 is 17 amino acids long. Per germline, CDR1 SNHLY and CDR2 FYNNEI. The trim removed 8 bases at V and 1 base at J, leaving 10 bases unmatched. CDR3 DNA: TGTGCCAGCGGCATCGTACTAGCGGGGTTGAACACCGGGGAGCTGTTTTTT. Translating it yields CASGIVLAGLNTGELFF.

The chain employs TRBV7-9 and TRBJ2-7, with D hard to call. There are 15 residues in the CDR3. Germline CDR1 reads SEHNR; CDR2 reads FQNEAQ (reference sequence). V lost 1 base and J 0 bases, leaving 10 bases between the germline ends. The CDR3 DNA follows: TGTGCCAGCAGCTTAGGTAGATGGAGCTCCTACGAGCAGTACTTC. Its translation: CASSLGRWSSYEQYF.

This chain links TRBV28 with TRBJ2-3; D ambiguous. Germline values: CDR1 MDHEN, CDR2 SYDVKM. Trimming cost V 6 bases and J 6 bases, with 10 bases left between them. This CDR3 contains 12 residues. The CDR3 nucleotides read TGTGCCAGCAGCCGCCGGCGGGATACGCAGTATTTT. Amino acids: CASSRRRDTQYF.

This clone was seen just once. The rearrangement uses TRBV13 and TRBJ2-3; 7 positions match TRBD2. The CDR3 consists of 18 residues. The ends lost 4 bases at V and 2 bases at J; junction bases unmatched: 15. The germline V gene has CDR1 PRHDT and CDR2 FYEKMQ (reference sequence). The CDR3 coding sequence is TGTGCCAGCAGCTCCCTGGGGGGGACCAACCATTACACAGATACGCAGTATTTT. It specifies CASSSLGGTNHYTDTQYF.

The gene calls are TRBV15 and TRBJ1-1; D unresolved. This CDR3 is 15 amino acids long. The V and J ends lost 2 bases and 1 base respectively, with 11 bases between them. Per the germline V gene, CDR1 is LNHNV and CDR2 is YYDKDF (reference sequence). In nucleotides, the CDR3 is TGTGCCACCAGCAGATACTCTGGTGGGAACACTGAAGCTTTCTTT. Protein product: CATSRYSGGNTEAFF.

J is TRBJ2-3 and V is TRBV19; tentatively, D is TRBD1 (5 bases). The V gene lost 10 bases and the J gene lost 2 bases, with 13 bases spanning the gap. This CDR3 region has 13 residues. CDR1 and CDR2 from the germline V gene are LNHDA and SQIVND (reference sequence). CDR3 coding DNA: TGTGCCACCCTAGGGGAATTCACAGATACGCAGTATTTT. Its translation: CATLGEFTDTQYF.

The V call is TRBV27, the J call TRBJ2-7; 9 bases match TRBD1. The trim removed 11 bases at V and 4 bases at J, leaving 6 bases unmatched. This CDR3 has 12 residues. Germline loops: CDR1 MNHEY, CDR2 SMNVEV (reference sequence). The CDR3 sequence is CAAGTGRYEQYF. CDR3 sequence (DNA): TGTGCCGCGGGGACAGGGAGGTACGAGCAGTACTTC.

The chain uses TRBV10-3 and TRBJ1-2; TRBD1 aligns across 7 bases. This CDR3 spans 16 amino acids. The V segment lost 0 bases and the J segment 3 bases; nucleotides outside the gene matches: 7. Germline lookup yields CDR1 ENHRY and CDR2 SYGVKD. The CDR3 DNA reads as TGTGCCATCAGTGAGTCGACGGCAGGGGGTCACTATGGCTACACCTTC. Translating it yields CAISESTAGGHYGYTF.

The chain couples TRBV5-6 to TRBJ2-7, with D unclear. This CDR3 has 14 residues. Per germline, CDR1 SGHDT and CDR2 YYEEEE. Trimming pared 2 bases from V and 2 bases from J, leaving 11 bases between. The CDR3 sequence: CASSLILQAYEQYF. The CDR3 bases are TGTGCCAGCAGCTTAATTCTGCAGGCCTACGAGCAGTACTTC.

The V gene is TRBV11-2, the J gene TRBJ2-1; the D is unclear. The CDR3 is made up of 17 amino acids. V lost 1 base to trimming and J lost 3 bases, with 16 bases between them. The germline V gene encodes CDR1 SGHAT and CDR2 FQNNGV. This chain's CDR3 is CASSLGVGSDYYNEQFF. CDR3 sequence (DNA): TGTGCCAGCAGCTTAGGCGTCGGGTCGGATTACTACAATGAGCAGTTCTTC.

CDR3 coding DNA: TGTGCCAGCAGCAGAAAGACAGGGTACCCAGGCACAGATACGCAGTATTTT. Translated: CASSRKTGYPGTDTQYF. The rearrangement links TRBV7-3 to TRBJ2-3; TRBD1 matches at 7 bases. This CDR3 spans 17 amino acids. J gave up 1 base and V 5 bases, and 12 bases lay outside the gene matches. Germline CDR1 is SGHTA and CDR2 is FQGTGA.

The V call is TRBV5-5, the J call TRBJ2-1, with D possibly TRBD2 on 5 matching bases. The CDR3 totals 14 residues. Trimming left V 6 bases short and J 3 bases short, with 13 bases between. CDR1 and CDR2 (germline): SGHKS, YYEKEE (reference sequence). In DNA, the CDR3 is TGTGCCAGCAAAACGGACTCTTTCTACAATGAGCAGTTCTTC. This gives the protein CASKTDSFYNEQFF.

This clone was counted a single time. V is TRBV5-6 and J is TRBJ1-4; D is perhaps TRBD1 (6 bases). This CDR3 is 13 amino acids long. Trimming left V 2 bases short and J 12 bases short, with 14 bases between. The V gene's germline CDR1 is SGHDT and CDR2 YYEEEE. CDR3 sequence reads: CASSLGVSGELFF. CDR3 coding DNA: TGTGCCAGCAGCTTAGGTGTTTCAGGGGAACTGTTTTTT.

Here the CDR3 DNA reads TGTGCCAGCAGCTTATCCGGGAATACTGAAGCTTTCTTT. Translating it yields CASSLSGNTEAFF. The chain uses TRBV7-9 and TRBJ1-1, with unresolved D. Trimming pared 2 bases from V and 5 bases from J, leaving 9 bases between. CDR1 and CDR2 from the germline V gene are SEHNR and FQNEAQ (reference sequence). The CDR3 covers 13 residues.